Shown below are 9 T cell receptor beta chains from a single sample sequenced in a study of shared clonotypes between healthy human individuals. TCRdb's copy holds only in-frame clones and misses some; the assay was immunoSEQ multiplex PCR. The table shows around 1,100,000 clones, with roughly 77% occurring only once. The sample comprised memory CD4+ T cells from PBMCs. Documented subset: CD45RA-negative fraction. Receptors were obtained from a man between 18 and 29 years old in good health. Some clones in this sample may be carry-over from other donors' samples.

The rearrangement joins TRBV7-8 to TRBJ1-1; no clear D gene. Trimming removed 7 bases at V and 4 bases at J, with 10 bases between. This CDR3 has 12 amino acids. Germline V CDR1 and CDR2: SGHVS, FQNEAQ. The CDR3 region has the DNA TGTGCCAGCATGGAGGGCTCCACTGAAGCTTTCTTT. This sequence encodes CASMEGSTEAFF.

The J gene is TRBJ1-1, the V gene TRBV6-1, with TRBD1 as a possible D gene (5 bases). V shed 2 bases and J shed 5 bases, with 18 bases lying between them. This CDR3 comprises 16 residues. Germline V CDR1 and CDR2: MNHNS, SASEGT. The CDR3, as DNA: TGTGCCAGCAGTGAATCCTTGGGCAGGGTAAGGACTGAAGCTTTCTTT. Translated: CASSESLGRVRTEAFF.

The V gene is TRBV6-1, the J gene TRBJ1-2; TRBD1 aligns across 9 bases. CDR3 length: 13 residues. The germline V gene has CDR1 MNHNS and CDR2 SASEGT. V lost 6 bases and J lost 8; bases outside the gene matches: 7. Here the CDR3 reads CASSQGQGRGYTF. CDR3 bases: TGTGCCAGCAGCCAAGGACAGGGGAGAGGCTACACCTTC.

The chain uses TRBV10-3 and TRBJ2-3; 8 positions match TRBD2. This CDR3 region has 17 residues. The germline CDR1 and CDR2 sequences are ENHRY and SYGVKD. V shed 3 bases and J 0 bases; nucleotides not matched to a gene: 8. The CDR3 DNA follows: TGTGCCATCAGTGACTCCCCCAGCGGGGGTAGCACAGATACGCAGTATTTT. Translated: CAISDSPSGGSTDTQYF.

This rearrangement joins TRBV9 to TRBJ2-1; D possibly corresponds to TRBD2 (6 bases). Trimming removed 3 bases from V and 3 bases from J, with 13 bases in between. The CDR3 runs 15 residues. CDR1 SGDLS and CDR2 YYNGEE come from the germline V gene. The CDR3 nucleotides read TGTGCCAGCAGCGCGGGACTCTTCAACTACAATGAGCAGTTCTTC. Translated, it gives CASSAGLFNYNEQFF.

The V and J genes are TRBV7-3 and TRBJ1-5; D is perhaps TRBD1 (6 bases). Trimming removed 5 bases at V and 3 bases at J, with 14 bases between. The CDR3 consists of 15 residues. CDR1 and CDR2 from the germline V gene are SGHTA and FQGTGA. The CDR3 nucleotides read TGTGCCAGCAGCCCACCGGGGGCACTCAATCAGCCCCAGCATTTT. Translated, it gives CASSPPGALNQPQHF.

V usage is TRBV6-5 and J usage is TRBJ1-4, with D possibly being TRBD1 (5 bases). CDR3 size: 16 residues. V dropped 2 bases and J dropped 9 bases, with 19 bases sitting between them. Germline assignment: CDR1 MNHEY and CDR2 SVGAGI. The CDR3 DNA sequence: TGTGCCAGCAGTTACAAGGACAAGGGCTGGACCCAAAAACTGTTTTTT. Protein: CASSYKDKGWTQKLFF.

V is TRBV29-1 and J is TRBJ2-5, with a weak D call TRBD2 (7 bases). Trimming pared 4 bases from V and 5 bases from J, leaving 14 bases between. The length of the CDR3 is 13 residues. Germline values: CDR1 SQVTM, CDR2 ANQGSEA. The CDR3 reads CSVGGGSSETQYF. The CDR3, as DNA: TGCAGCGTTGGGGGGGGCTCATCCGAGACCCAGTACTTC.

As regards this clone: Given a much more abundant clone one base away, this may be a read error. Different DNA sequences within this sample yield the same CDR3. CDR3 amino acids: CASSQGTGQGVVVISGANVLTF. The CDR3 region has the DNA TGCGCCAGCAGCCAAGGTACAGGACAGGGGGTGGTCGTAATCTCTGGGGCCAACGTCCTGACTTTC. V and J are TRBV4-1 and TRBJ2-6; 10 bases map to TRBD1. This CDR3 has 22 amino acids. Germline V CDR1 and CDR2: MGHRA, YSYEKL. J lost 0 bases, V lost 1 base, and 15 bases had no gene match.